The rows below give T cell receptor beta chains drawn from one sample of a study of blood T cell repertoires in COVID-19. Clones were sequenced by immunoSEQ multiplex PCR, and TCRdb holds only the in-frame ones, with some missing. The table has 75,000 to 90,000 clones, 78% seen once; the top ten hold about a third. Specimen: peripheral blood. The receptors here all came from a man in his 60s with COVID-19, enrolled during active disease. CDR3s include the opening cysteine and the closing phenylalanine or tryptophan. The D gene is left open where the match is weak. Clone size appears in some rows only: once, few, many, or a class for an expanded clone.

clone_size | j_call | v_call | d_call | cdr3_aa | cdr3_nt
NA | TRBJ2-7 | TRBV11-1 | NA | CASSIIMGGSYEQYF | TGTGCCAGCAGCATTATAATGGGAGGCTCCTACGAGCAGTACTTC
NA | TRBJ1-1 | TRBV6-5 | NA | CASRALTGVTEAFF | TGTGCCAGCAGGGCACTCACCGGGGTTACTGAAGCTTTCTTT
few | TRBJ2-1 | TRBV5-4 | TRBD2 | CASSSFAGGSYNEQFF | TGTGCCAGCAGCTCCTTCGCGGGAGGCTCCTACAATGAGCAGTTCTTC
NA | TRBJ1-5 | TRBV5-4 | NA | CASSLTAGNRMSNQPQHF | TGTGCCAGCAGCTTGACCGCGGGCAACAGAATGTCCAATCAGCCCCAGCATTTT
NA | TRBJ1-5 | TRBV30 | TRBD1 | CAQGAGGNQPQHF | TGTGCCCAGGGGGCAGGAGGCAATCAGCCCCAGCATTTT
NA | TRBJ1-1 | TRBV25-1 | NA | CASSLYREAFF | TGTGCCAGCAGTCTATACAGGGAAGCTTTCTTT
few | TRBJ1-5 | TRBV7-9 | NA | CASSLETGSNQPQHF | TGTGCCAGCAGCTTAGAGACGGGTAGCAATCAGCCCCAGCATTTT
NA | TRBJ1-2 | TRBV6-5 | TRBD1 | CASRPTGTGAGYTF | TGTGCCAGCAGGCCGACGGGGACAGGGGCTGGCTACACCTTC
NA | TRBJ1-2 | TRBV30 | NA | CALSVGAGYTF | TGTGCCCTGTCCGTGGGGGCTGGCTACACCTTC
NA | TRBJ2-6 | TRBV5-4 | TRBD1 | CASSLGSGGAGSGANVLTF | TGTGCCAGCAGCTTGGGCTCAGGGGGCGCAGGCTCTGGGGCCAACGTCCTGACTTTC
NA | TRBJ2-7 | TRBV28 | NA | CASSPSGFSYEQYF | TGTGCCAGCAGCCCAAGCGGGTTCTCCTACGAGCAGTACTTC
NA | TRBJ2-1 | TRBV7-2 | TRBD1 | CASSSWDRAIHEQFF | TGTGCCAGCAGCTCATGGGACAGGGCCATCCATGAGCAGTTCTTC
NA | TRBJ2-7 | TRBV6-5 | TRBD1 | CASSYSGTGGYEQYF | TGTGCCAGCAGTTACTCCGGGACAGGGGGCTACGAGCAGTACTTC
NA | TRBJ2-3 | TRBV7-6 | TRBD2 | CASSLWTSGYTDTQYF | TGTGCCAGCAGCTTGTGGACTAGCGGCTACACAGATACGCAGTATTTT
NA | TRBJ1-1 | TRBV19 | NA | CASSQGSTEAFF | TGTGCCAGTTCTCAGGGGAGCACTGAAGCTTTCTTT
NA | TRBJ1-5 | TRBV3-1/TRBV3-2 | NA | CASSPPPSGIAQHF | TGTGCCAGCAGCCCTCCTCCTTCGGGGATAGCCCAGCATTTT
NA | TRBJ2-2 | TRBV7-9 | NA | CASSYPGTGELFF | TGTGCCAGCAGCTACCCGGGTACCGGGGAGCTGTTTTTT
NA | TRBJ2-2 | TRBV9 | NA | CASSPREDGSTGELFF | TGTGCCAGCAGCCCCAGGGAGGATGGGTCCACCGGGGAGCTGTTTTTT
NA | TRBJ2-1 | TRBV11-2 | NA | CASSLELRGYNEQFF | TGTGCCAGCAGCTTAGAGTTAAGGGGCTACAATGAGCAGTTCTTC
NA | TRBJ2-5 | TRBV10-3 | TRBD1 | CAISETGERETQYF | TGTGCCATCAGTGAGACAGGGGAAAGAGAGACCCAGTACTTC
NA | TRBJ1-2 | TRBV7-2 | TRBD1 | CASSPGQSYGYTF | TGTGCCAGCAGCCCGGGACAGTCCTATGGCTACACCTTC
NA | TRBJ2-7 | TRBV2 | TRBD1 | CASSGRQGNEQYF | TGTGCCAGCAGTGGGCGACAGGGCAACGAGCAGTACTTC
few | TRBJ1-2 | TRBV6-1 | NA | CASSERGTVYGYTF | TGTGCCAGCAGTGAACGCGGCACCGTCTATGGCTACACCTTC
NA | TRBJ2-5 | TRBV5-4 | NA | CASSLVQGGMETQYF | TGTGCCAGCAGCTTGGTTCAGGGAGGAATGGAGACCCAGTACTTC
NA | TRBJ1-1 | TRBV5-5 | NA | CASSLGGGVNTEAFF | TGTGCCAGCAGCTTGGGGGGCGGGGTGAACACTGAAGCTTTCTTT
NA | TRBJ2-5 | TRBV5-1 | TRBD1 | CASSLGQGVGETQYF | TGCGCCAGCAGCTTGGGGCAGGGGGTTGGAGAGACCCAGTACTTC
few | TRBJ1-1 | TRBV24-1 | TRBD1 | CATSAGQGNTEAFF | TGTGCCACCAGCGCCGGACAGGGGAACACTGAAGCTTTCTTT
NA | TRBJ1-6 | TRBV7-9 | TRBD1 | CASSLGTGEFTLHF | TGTGCCAGCAGCTTAGGGACAGGAGAATTCACCCTCCACTTT
NA | TRBJ2-2 | TRBV3-1/TRBV3-2 | TRBD1 | CASSLGQGNTGELFF | TGTGCCAGCAGCCTGGGACAGGGGAACACCGGGGAGCTGTTTTTT
NA | TRBJ2-5 | TRBV9 | NA | CASSECWGEETQYF | TGTGCCAGCAGCGAGTGTTGGGGGGAAGAGACCCAGTACTTC
NA | TRBJ1-2 | TRBV6-5 | TRBD1 | CASRPGTGVPYGYTF | TGTGCCAGCAGACCGGGGACAGGGGTCCCCTATGGCTACACCTTC
NA | TRBJ2-2 | TRBV3-1/TRBV3-2 | TRBD2 | CASSQGTSGRGGTGELFF | TGTGCCAGCAGCCAAGGGACTAGCGGGAGGGGAGGGACCGGGGAGCTGTTTTTT
NA | TRBJ2-7 | TRBV9 | NA | CASSPRLVAEYEQYF | TGTGCCAGCAGCCCTCGCCTGGTAGCGGAGTACGAGCAGTACTTC
few | TRBJ2-1 | TRBV5-4 | TRBD2 | CASSPPIAGTYNEQFF | TGTGCCAGCAGCCCCCCCATAGCGGGAACCTACAATGAGCAGTTCTTC
NA | TRBJ1-1 | TRBV13 | NA | CASSAGRGGTEAFF | TGTGCCAGCAGCGCCGGACGGGGTGGCACTGAAGCTTTCTTT
NA | TRBJ2-7 | TRBV6-5 | TRBD1 | CASSYSIGTGVYEQYF | TGTGCCAGCAGTTACTCTATCGGGACAGGCGTCTACGAGCAGTACTTC
NA | TRBJ2-7 | TRBV19 | TRBD2 | CASRTGGDAGGEQYF | TGTGCCAGTAGAACCGGTGGGGACGCGGGGGGCGAGCAGTACTTC
NA | TRBJ2-1 | TRBV9 | TRBD2 | CASSPTERGGRDEQFF | TGTGCCAGCAGCCCCACCGAGCGGGGGGGCCGCGATGAGCAGTTCTTC
NA | TRBJ2-4 | TRBV3-1/TRBV3-2 | NA | CASSQGGQLAKNIQYF | TGTGCCAGCAGCCAAGGAGGGCAGCTAGCCAAAAACATTCAGTACTTC
NA | TRBJ2-7 | TRBV30 | NA | CAWTLVGEVDYEQYF | TGTGCCTGGACTCTTGTCGGGGAGGTCGATTACGAGCAGTACTTC
NA | TRBJ2-1 | TRBV7-3 | NA | CASSHGALANEQFF | TGTGCCAGCAGCCATGGGGCGTTAGCTAATGAGCAGTTCTTC
NA | TRBJ1-1 | TRBV19 | NA | CASKPGGLPEAFF | TGTGCCAGTAAACCCGGGGGTCTCCCTGAAGCTTTCTTT
once | TRBJ2-7 | TRBV12-2 | NA | CASRRSRGGGYEQYF | TGTGCAAGTCGCCGTTCGCGGGGGGGAGGCTACGAGCAGTACTTC
NA | TRBJ2-7 | TRBV2 | TRBD1 | CASRTRDRTYEQYF | TGTGCCAGCAGAACCCGGGACAGAACCTACGAGCAGTACTTC
NA | TRBJ2-2 | TRBV7-2 | TRBD2 | CASSLGPGSGRGSGELFF | TGTGCCAGCAGCTTAGGGCCGGGAAGCGGGAGAGGATCCGGGGAGCTGTTTTTT
NA | TRBJ2-1 | TRBV5-5 | TRBD1 | CASSSSGQGKNEQFF | TGTGCCAGCAGCTCAAGCGGACAGGGGAAAAATGAGCAGTTCTTC